Listed below are T cell receptor beta chains from one sample, sequenced in a study of cytomegalovirus exposure and HLA in healthy donors. Sequencing used immunoSEQ multiplex PCR; TCRdb keeps in-frame clones, though not all of them. Here the sample spans tens of thousands of clones, about 84% being singletons. Material for sequencing was PBMCs. The origin of the receptors is a girl aged 2-10 years in good health and CMV-seropositive. CDR3s include the opening cysteine and the closing phenylalanine or tryptophan. The D gene is left open where the match is weak. Clone size is shown for a subset of rows, as once, few, many or a class of expanded clone.

.	.	TRBJ1-1	TRBV20-1	TGCAGTGGGGGCGCGAACACTGAAGCTTTCTTT	CSGGANTEAFF
.	TRBD2	TRBJ2-3	TRBV28	TGTGCCAGCAGTTTCCGGGAGGGTACGCAGTATTTT	CASSFREGTQYF
.	TRBD2	TRBJ2-7	TRBV18	TGTGCCAGCTCACCGAAGGGACTAGCGGCCACAAGGGACTACGAGCAGTACTTC	CASSPKGLAATRDYEQYF
once	TRBD1	TRBJ2-7	TRBV19	TGTGCCAGTAGTATAATGACAGGGGGGAACGAGCAGTACTTC	CASSIMTGGNEQYF
.	TRBD1	TRBJ2-7	TRBV29-1	TGCAGCGTTGAAGCGACCCGACCGGGACAGGGTTTATACGAGCAGTACTTC	CSVEATRPGQGLYEQYF
few	.	TRBJ2-7	TRBV4-2	TGTGCCAGCAGCCAAGACTGGTATACCGGGGACGAGCAGTACTTC	CASSQDWYTGDEQYF
.	.	TRBJ2-7	TRBV28	TGTGCCAGCAGTTTAGGGGACAAAACCTACGAGCAGTACTTC	CASSLGDKTYEQYF
.	.	TRBJ2-5	TRBV11-2	TGTGCCAGCAGCACACTATACCCGGAAGGGTTTCAAGAGGGAGAGACCCAGTACTTC	CASSTLYPEGFQEGETQYF
few	TRBD1	TRBJ1-4	TRBV7-2	TGTGCCAGCAGCTTATACAGGGGTAATGAAAAACTGTTTTTT	CASSLYRGNEKLFF
.	.	TRBJ1-2	TRBV4-1	TGCGCCAGCAGCCTGGCCCCAGGGAATGGTGGCTACACCTTC	CASSLAPGNGGYTF
.	.	TRBJ1-1	TRBV6-5	TGTGCCAGCAGTTTCCGAGTCGGGTGGGACACTGAAGCTTTCTTT	CASSFRVGWDTEAFF
once	TRBD1	TRBJ1-5	TRBV5-8	TGTGCCAGCAGCTTGGGGGACAGGGTCGCGCCCCAGCATTTT	CASSLGDRVAPQHF
.	.	TRBJ2-7	TRBV6-1	TGTGCCAGCACTTCGGGGGTAGGGACCTACGAGCAGTACTTC	CASTSGVGTYEQYF
.	TRBD2	TRBJ2-7	TRBV25-1	TGTGCCAGCGTTACGGGAGGCGGGGTAGATGTCTCCGAGCAGTACTTC	CASVTGGGVDVSEQYF
.	TRBD1	TRBJ1-5	TRBV6-6	TGTGCCAGCAGCCACGGGACAGGGAATCAGCCCCAGCATTTT	CASSHGTGNQPQHF
.	TRBD1	TRBJ1-4	TRBV15	TGTGCGATTCGACAGGGGAGTCTGGACGGGCGTAATGAAAAACTGTTTTTT	CAIRQGSLDGRNEKLFF
once	TRBD2	TRBJ2-5	TRBV4-2	TGTGCCAGCAGTCAAGATCCGGGACTAAAAGAGACCCAGTACTTC	CASSQDPGLKETQYF
.	.	TRBJ2-3	TRBV30	TGTGCCTGGCTGGCCCTAGGTGAACGGACAGCTACCACAGATACGCAGTATTTT	CAWLALGERTATTDTQYF
.	TRBD1	TRBJ1-1	TRBV4-2	TGTGCCAGCATCTCGACCCCCACAGGGGGCGCGGTTGAAGCTTTCTTT	CASISTPTGGAVEAFF
.	.	TRBJ2-7	TRBV6-1	TGTGCCAGCACGGAGCAGGGCCCCTACGAGCAGTACTTC	CASTEQGPYEQYF
.	.	TRBJ2-1	TRBV4-1	TGCGCCAGCAGCAGGGGTCAGGGGCTCTACAATGAGCAGTTCTTC	CASSRGQGLYNEQFF
.	.	TRBJ2-5	TRBV29-1	TGCAGCGTTGGAGCCGGAGAGACCCAGTACTTC	CSVGAGETQYF
.	.	TRBJ2-7	TRBV23-1	TGCGCCAGCAGTCAACACTCCTACGAGCAGTACTTC	CASSQHSYEQYF
.	.	TRBJ1-5	TRBV28	TGTGCCATCCAGGGAGGGTCCCATCAGCCCCAGCATTTT	CAIQGGSHQPQHF
.	.	TRBJ1-5	TRBV4-1	TGCGCCAGCAGCCAAGATCATGGGGAGGCGCAGCCCCAGCATTTT	CASSQDHGEAQPQHF
.	TRBD2	TRBJ2-1	TRBV6-5	TGTGCCAGCAGTTACTCGAGGAGCGGGAGATATGAGCAGTTCTTC	CASSYSRSGRYEQFF
.	TRBD1	TRBJ1-1	TRBV27	TGTGCCAGCAGTTCGACAGGGCGCGGGGCAGTTCCTGAAGCTTTCTTT	CASSSTGRGAVPEAFF
.	TRBD1	TRBJ1-2	TRBV2	TGTGCCACCACAGGGGCGCCATATGGCTACACCTTC	CATTGAPYGYTF
.	.	TRBJ1-5	TRBV28	TGTGCCAGCAGTTTATTCGAACTCCAGCATTTT	CASSLFELQHF
few	.	TRBJ1-2	TRBV10-2	TGCGCCAGCAAAAGGACAGTAACTGGCTACACCTTC	CASKRTVTGYTF
.	.	TRBJ1-2	TRBV7-9	TGTGCCAGCAGCTCTAGCCAGACCGGATGGTACACCTTC	CASSSSQTGWYTF
.	.	TRBJ1-5	TRBV7-8	TGTGCCAGCAGCCCAAACTATAGCAATCAGCCCCAGCATTTT	CASSPNYSNQPQHF
.	.	TRBJ2-7	TRBV14	TGTGCCAGCAGCCAATATTACGAGCAGTACTTC	CASSQYYEQYF
.	TRBD1	TRBJ2-7	TRBV25-1	TGTGCCAGCAGTGCGTCCCGGGACAGGTACGAGCAGTACTTC	CASSASRDRYEQYF
.	.	TRBJ2-7	TRBV7-3	TGTGCCAGCAGCTTAAGTGGGAGTCTTCCTCACTACGAGCAGTACTTC	CASSLSGSLPHYEQYF
once	TRBD2	TRBJ2-7	TRBV28	TGTGCCAGCACCGATAGCGGGATCGGCTCCTACGAGCAGTACTTC	CASTDSGIGSYEQYF
.	TRBD2	TRBJ2-7	TRBV5-4	TGTGCCAGCAGCCCAGGACTAGCGGGGACCTACGAGCAGTACTTC	CASSPGLAGTYEQYF
.	TRBD1	TRBJ1-2	TRBV5-1	TGCGCCAGCAGCTCGCTTACCGGGACAGGGACCAGCTTCTATGGCTACACCTTC	CASSSLTGTGTSFYGYTF
.	.	TRBJ2-1	TRBV7-2	TGTGCCAGCAGCTCACGGTTTTGGAATGAGCAGTTCTTC	CASSSRFWNEQFF
.	.	TRBJ2-3	TRBV2	TGTGCCAGCAGTCCCGGGATCCAGAAAAGCACAGATACGCAGTATTTT	CASSPGIQKSTDTQYF
.	TRBD1	TRBJ1-2	TRBV30	TGTGCCTGGAGTTCCGGACAGGGGACATCTAACTATGGCTACACCTTC	CAWSSGQGTSNYGYTF
.	.	TRBJ1-2	TRBV4-3	TGCGCCAGCAGCCAAGAAGCAGGGTTTGTAAACTATGGCTACACCTTC	CASSQEAGFVNYGYTF
.	TRBD2	TRBJ2-1	TRBV4-1	TGCGCCAGCAGCCACGCGGGACTAGCGGGAGCTGAGCAGTTCTTC	CASSHAGLAGAEQFF
.	.	TRBJ1-2	TRBV9	TGTGCCAGCAGCGGAATGAGGGCTTATGGCTACACCTTC	CASSGMRAYGYTF
.	TRBD1	TRBJ2-1	TRBV4-3	TGCGCCAGCAGCCAGGGACAGGGATACAATGAGCAGTTCTTC	CASSQGQGYNEQFF
.	.	TRBJ1-4	TRBV9	TGTGCCAGCAGCGTAGTGGGCGGGCCTAATGAAAAACTGTTTTTT	CASSVVGGPNEKLFF
.	.	TRBJ1-2	TRBV30	TGTGCCTGGAGCCCCTGGACAGTAAGACCCGCCTATGGCTACACCTTC	CAWSPWTVRPAYGYTF